Below are 10 T cell receptor beta chains sequenced from a single sample in a study of CD8+CD57+ T cells in acquired aplastic anemia. The template used for profiling TCR beta VDJ and CDR3 was genomic DNA. TCRdb used MiXCR to reprocess the reads, holding one entry per CDR3 protein. The sample lists approximately 190,000 distinct CDR3 sequences; around 66% were seen once. The sample taken for sequencing was sorted CD4+, CD8+, or CD8+CD57+ T cells (not recorded which) from PBMCs. The receptors come from a human donor with severe aplastic anemia or a healthy control (not recorded which).

This clonotype was seen a few times. The chain joins TRBV24-1 to TRBJ1-2; unclear D gene. Germline assignment: CDR1 KGHDR and CDR2 SFDVKD. Trimming took off 0 bases at V and 5 bases at J, with 6 bases between the two ends. CDR3 size: 13 residues. CDR3 nucleotide sequence: TGTGCCACCAGTGATTTGGGCGGGTATGGCTACACCTTC. Residues: CATSDLGGYGYTF.

The chain is built from TRBV20-1 and TRBJ2-3; D may match TRBD1 or TRBD2 (5 bases each). Germline V gene lookup returns CDR1 DFQATT and CDR2 SNEGSKA (reference sequence). The CDR3 extends over 13 amino acids. Trimming shortened V by 3 bases and J by 4 bases, and 11 bases separated the two germline ends. CDR3 protein: CSASRGSADTQYF. The CDR3 DNA reads TGCAGTGCTAGCCGGGGCAGCGCAGATACGCAGTATTTT.

This clonotype was seen a few times. The chain joins TRBV2 to TRBJ1-1, with D possibly being TRBD1 (5 bases). With 4 bases removed from V and 4 bases from J, the gap between germline ends came to 10 bases. The CDR3 has 13 residues. In germline, CDR1 is SNHLY, CDR2 FYNNEI. The DNA of the CDR3 is TGTGCCAGCAGTGCGGGGGGTAGCACTGAAGCTTTCTTT. It encodes CASSAGGSTEAFF.

As for this clonotype: A much larger clonotype is one base distant, so this may be a read error. This chain connects TRBV3-1 to TRBJ1-1, with D tentatively TRBD1 (6 bases). The CDR3 length is 12 residues. V was shortened by 5 bases and J by 9 bases, with 13 bases between the two germline ends. CDR1 and CDR2 from the germline V gene are LGHDT and YNNKEL (reference sequence). CDR3 DNA: TGTGCCAGCAGCTACCAGGGGACTAAAGCTTTCTTT. The encoded protein is CASSYQGTKAFF.

The sample holds one count of this clonotype. V usage is TRBV7-3 and J usage is TRBJ1-6; 9 bases agree with TRBD1. From germline, CDR1 is SGHTA and CDR2 FQGTGA. V shed 5 bases, J shed 8 bases, and the junction held 10 bases outside the gene matches. The CDR3 is 16 amino acids. In nucleotides, the CDR3 is TGTGCCAGCAGCGCCGGGACAGGGCTTCGTCATTCACCCCTCCACTTT. Its protein is CASSAGTGLRHSPLHF.

In its sample, this clonotype was seen many times. The V gene is TRBV19, the J gene TRBJ2-2; 9 positions match TRBD1. In germline, CDR1 is LNHDA, CDR2 SQIVND (reference sequence). After removal of 5 bases from V and 4 bases from J, the junction contained 8 bases not matched to a gene. The CDR3 spans 16 residues. CDR3 DNA: TGTGCCAGTAGTGAGCTACAGGGGGCGGTCACCGGGGAGCTGTTTTTT. Protein: CASSELQGAVTGELFF.

This clonotype was recorded many times. The chain recombines TRBV6-6 with TRBJ2-1; D may be TRBD1 (7 bases). The V end lost 1 base, the J end lost 2 bases, and 12 bases lay between the germline ends. The CDR3 is 16 amino acids. From germline, CDR1 is MNHNY and CDR2 SVGAGI (reference sequence). The CDR3 here is CASSYLEGQPYNEQFF. The CDR3 DNA sequence: TGTGCCAGCAGTTACTTGGAGGGACAGCCCTACAATGAGCAGTTCTTC.

In this sample, this clonotype turned up once. One junction end does not reproduce the germline sequence, and a read error may be involved. This chain uses TRBV2 with TRBJ1-3, with a weak D call TRBD1 (6 bases). CDR3 length: 16 amino acids. The V gene's germline CDR1 is SNHLY and CDR2 FYNNEI. CDR3 region: CAGSEAGTTSGNTIYF. The CDR3 region has the DNA TGTGCCGGCAGTGAGGCAGGGACAACCTCTGGAAACACCATATATTTT. The whole variable domain, filled in from reference TRBV2 and TRBJ1-3, reads EPEVTQTPSHQVTQMGQEVILRCVPISNHLYFYWYRQILGQKVEFLVSFYNNEISEKSEIFDDQFSVERPDGSNFTLKIRSTKLEDSAMYFCAGSEAGTTSGNTIYFGEGSWLTVV.

The chain couples TRBV15 to TRBJ2-5, with 10 bases identical to TRBD2. This CDR3 has 16 amino acids. V lost 0 bases and J lost 4; bases outside the gene matches: 5. Germline CDR1 LNHNV, CDR2 YYDKDF (reference sequence). The CDR3 spells CATSREASGGSETQYF. The DNA for the CDR3 is TGTGCCACCAGCAGAGAGGCTAGCGGGGGATCAGAGACCCAGTACTTC.

This chain uses TRBV7-8 with TRBJ1-1; 8 nucleotides line up with TRBD1. The CDR3 runs 15 residues. Trimming at V came to 5 bases and at J to 4 bases, leaving 9 bases not matched to a gene. Germline V gives CDR1 SGHVS, CDR2 FQNEAQ. CDR3 sequence reads: CASSASGGGGTEAFF. CDR3 sequence (DNA): TGTGCCAGCAGCGCCTCAGGGGGCGGGGGCACTGAAGCTTTCTTT.